The source of this T cell receptor beta chain is a study of shared clonotypes between healthy human individuals (dated by TCRdb to 2020 to 2022). Regarding the research as a whole: Three men and two women, aged 18 to 49 years, made up the cohort. To increase sequencing depth and limit assay-specific biases, TCR repertoire library preparation and sequencing were carried out by different laboratories using diverse techniques. The study deeply sequenced blood TCR repertoires of five healthy adults to estimate repertoire size and the extent of clonotype sharing between individuals. Each donor's leukapheresis produced roughly between about 0.9 and 9.5 billion PBMCs.

Results the study describes overall, beyond this receptor: Pairwise subsampling led to the expectation that sequencing depth would affect the degree of clonotype sharing among donors. Because the study included only a small number of donors, the genetic and exposure-history diversity represented was limited. Sampling was restricted to blood, and TCR repertoires in tissues likely differ from the TCR repertoires found in blood.

Healthy HIV-negative adults with no recently reported acute infections or vaccinations were included as donors. Only Caucasian adults living in Nashville, Tennessee, USA were represented among the donors. In the unsorted samples, around 81 million PBMCs were counted, and genomic DNA was extracted using the QIAamp DNA Blood Mini kit. Blood was collected by leukapheresis, and PBMCs were isolated by Ficoll-Histopaque density gradient centrifugation and then cryopreserved in liquid nitrogen vapor phase. Reading from cysteine to phenylalanine, the CDR3 counts 15 amino acids. Just the 45-base CDR3 DNA is kept, in frame starting at base 1. CDR1 LGHNA and CDR2 YNFKEQ were looked up in the germline V gene. V sheds 1 base and J sheds 0 bases, leaving 6 bases between their ends. TCR CDR3 regions were amplified from genomic DNA by multiplex PCR using the deep immunoSEQ assay. Genomic DNA extracted from each cell subset was distributed evenly over all wells of several immunoSEQ 96-well plates, and each plate served as one replicate. Each replicate PCR for unsorted PBMC received 300 to 350 ng genomic DNA, equal to about 30,000 T cell genomes. Ten immunoSEQ deep assay plates were used to sequence the unsorted PBMC genomic DNA. Purified libraries were quantified with a Qubit 3.0 fluorometer, sized on a Bioanalyzer 2100, and re-quantified with the KAPA Library Quantification kit. Every immunoSEQ 96-well plate was sequenced on a dedicated single-read 150-cycle Illumina NextSeq 550 flow cell. In the paper's pipeline: Because the immunoSEQ output included only junctional sequences and no quality scores, the filtering could not be the same as the filtering used for full-length reads. Sequences were annotated with PyIR, a Python wrapper for IgBLAST v1.9, and V/J genes and CDR3 were assigned using IMGT germline references. Reads with weak V/J assignments (E-value above 1e-6), missing CDR3, stop codons, out-of-frame junctions, or ambiguous translated residues were removed. V3J clonotypes were defined as sequences sharing the same inferred V gene, J gene, and CDR3 amino acid sequence. Percentage overlap between repertoires was calculated by dividing the number of shared unique clonotypes by the size of the smaller repertoire. Three approaches were used to assess repertoire richness: RTK rarefaction, the Chao1 estimator, and Recon v2.1 estimates of unobserved clonotypes. TCRdb mirrors the immuneACCESS table, restricted to in-frame sequences. Some clones are absent from its copies; in checked studies, under half trace to an unresolved V gene, and the reason for the others is unknown. The V and J calls and the clone size are those of that table, but D and trimming were determined from the DNA. The sample contains about 96,000 clones, roughly 50% of them found a single time. Roughly 16% of the sample is held by the ten biggest clonotypes.

With respect to this clone: Its target antigen remains unknown. Per-nucleotide qualities are absent, and no much larger clonotype sits a single base away.

The rearrangement combines TRBV4-2 with TRBJ1-4; TRBD1 is possibly the D segment (5 matching bases). Source material: PBMCs. This clonotype was sampled from a woman aged 40 to 50 in good health. Some clones in this sample may be carry-over from other donors' samples. For the CDR3, the sequence is CASSQGGSTNEKLFF. The nucleotide sequence is given as TGTGCCAGCAGCCAAGGGGGGTCAACTAATGAAAAACTGTTTTTT.